This T cell receptor (beta chain) originates from a study of cytomegalovirus exposure and HLA in healthy donors. On the study more broadly: Unique TCR beta sequences numbering approximately 120 million came from 150 million to 200 million T cells in an earlier analysis.

After removal of 1 base from V and 4 bases from J, the junction contained 7 bases not matched to a gene. Germline V CDR1 and CDR2: ENHRY, SYGVKD. CDR3 size: 16 residues. With 60 Vbeta and 13 Jbeta primers, the PCR was carried out. Here immunoSEQ multiplex PCR was the method, and the copy in TCRdb shows in-frame clones only, minus some. This table holds roughly 57,000 clones, just under 85% found once. Study-wide points: Productive status was seen about 90% or about 30% of the time for most TCR beta V segments in an earlier analysis. Through in vitro validation, three CMV-associated chains were shown to be specific for CMV antigens. An analysis was carried out later, and it reportedly showed fewer N-insertions in an Asian-associated ancestry cluster than the roughly 700-donor mean.

A word on this clone: Its antigen is undetermined.

The sample comprised PBMCs. This clonotype originated in a man aged 50 or older in good health and CMV-seronegative. This chain connects TRBV10-3 to TRBJ2-7; 10 positions match TRBD2. CDR3 region: CAISELDPTSGYEQYF. DNA for the CDR3: TGTGCCATCAGTGAGTTGGACCCGACTAGCGGGTACGAGCAGTACTTC.